Listed here are 32 T cell receptor beta chains from one sample, sequenced in a study of T-cell reconstitution after alpha-beta-depleted transplantation in children. The library targeted TCRbeta and was prepared with unique molecular identifiers. TCRdb redid the calling of the PCR reads with MiXCR, one entry per CDR3 protein. This table holds roughly 790,000 distinct CDR3 sequences, about 15% found once. This sample comprised PBMCs, mostly from graft donor cells, obtained 360 days after TCRalphabeta/CD19-depleted stem cell transplant. The source of these receptors is a male patient younger than 18 who had a stem cell transplant for acute lymphoblastic leukemia, so the T cells may come from the graft donor.

V is TRBV11-2 and J is TRBJ2-6, with D uncertain. This CDR3 is built from 15 residues. Germline CDR1 and CDR2: SGHAT and FQNNGV. With 0 bases removed from V and 4 bases from J, the gap between germline ends came to 7 bases. CDR3 nucleotide sequence: TGTGCCAGCAGCTTAGAAAGGACCGGGGCCAACGTCCTGACTTTC. Translation: CASSLERTGANVLTF.

The gene calls are TRBV7-9 and TRBJ2-7; 7 bases fit TRBD1. This CDR3 is 15 amino acids long. Germline assignment: CDR1 SEHNR and CDR2 FQNEAQ (reference sequence). J gave up 0 bases and V 7 bases, and 9 bases lay outside the gene matches. The DNA for the CDR3 is TGTGCCAGCACCCACCCTGGACAGGCCTCCTACGAGCAGTACTTC. Amino acids: CASTHPGQASYEQYF. Combining the CDR3 with reference TRBV7-9 and TRBJ2-7 gives the whole variable domain DTGVSQNPRHKITKRGQNVTFRCDPISEHNRLYWYRQTLGQGPEFLTYFQNEAQLEKSRLLSDRFSAERPKGSFSTLEIQRTEQGDSAMYLCASTHPGQASYEQYFGPGTRLTVT.

The V gene is TRBV10-2, the J gene TRBJ1-1; D not resolved. V lost 10 bases and J 1 base, leaving 13 bases between the germline ends. In germline, CDR1 is WSHSY, CDR2 SAAADI. The CDR3 is 13 amino acids. In nucleotides, the CDR3 is TGCGCCACTAACGGAGAGGGGAACACTGAAGCTTTCTTT. Its translation is CATNGEGNTEAFF.

In this sample, this clonotype turned up a few times. This chain connects TRBV7-9 to TRBJ2-1; D possibly corresponds to TRBD2 (5 bases). The CDR3 sequence is 16 residues long. V was pared by 6 bases and J by 0 bases, with 15 bases between. The V gene's germline CDR1 is SEHNR and CDR2 FQNEAQ (reference sequence). In DNA form, the CDR3 reads TGTGCCAGCAGTTACCCGGGGTGGGACTCCTACAATGAGCAGTTCTTC. Its translation is CASSYPGWDSYNEQFF.

This clonotype occurred once. The J gene is TRBJ2-3, the V gene TRBV5-1; the D gene could be TRBD1 or TRBD2 (5 bases each). This CDR3 has 14 residues. V was clipped by 5 bases and J by 2 bases, with 12 bases between them. Germline-derived CDR1 and CDR2 are SGHRS and YFSETQ. The CDR3 DNA follows: TGCGCCAGCAGTGGGGGATCCCCCACAGATACGCAGTATTTT. This translates into CASSGGSPTDTQYF.

This clonotype was seen repeatedly, ten times or more. V is TRBV4-2 and J is TRBJ2-3; 14 positions match TRBD2. The V gene end was trimmed by 4 bases and the J gene end by 2 bases; junction bases not matched to a gene: 5. CDR3 length: 17 amino acids. CDR1 and CDR2 from the germline V gene are LGHNA and YNFKEQ. Here the CDR3 DNA reads TGTGCCAGCAGCCGACGGACTAGCGGGAGGCCCACAGATACGCAGTATTTT. Translating gives CASSRRTSGRPTDTQYF.

Note on this clonotype: A junction end diverges from the germline sequence, so it may reflect a read error. J is TRBJ2-1 and V is TRBV12-3 or TRBV12-4; 12 positions agree with TRBD2. The CDR3 is made up of 18 amino acids. The CDR3 loop is CACSLVPWTSGAYNEQFF. The CDR3, as DNA: TGTGCCTGCAGTTTAGTCCCCTGGACTAGCGGGGCCTACAATGAGCAGTTCTTC.

This clonotype was seen repeatedly, ten times or more. The CDR3 loop is CASSGGLLYNEQFF. Here the CDR3 DNA reads TGCGCCAGCAGCGGGGGACTACTCTACAATGAGCAGTTCTTC. The chain links TRBV4-1 to TRBJ2-1, with 7 bases lining up with TRBD2. Germline V gene lookup returns CDR1 MGHRA and CDR2 YSYEKL. Germline trimming cut 5 bases from V and 3 bases from J; bases unmatched to any gene: 4. This CDR3 contains 14 residues.

This clonotype occurred a few times. This chain connects TRBV11-2 to TRBJ2-7; 11 positions agree with TRBD2. The germline V gene encodes CDR1 SGHAT and CDR2 FQNNGV. The CDR3 has 19 residues. Losses at the gene ends were 0 bases for V and 2 bases for J; bases not matched to a gene: 12. The CDR3, as DNA: TGTGCCAGCAGCTTAGATGCCCCTAGCGGGAGGATACCCCCCTACGAGCAGTACTTC. Its protein product is CASSLDAPSGRIPPYEQYF. Together with reference TRBV11-2 and TRBJ2-7, the CDR3 gives the full variable domain: EAGVAQSPRYKIIEKRQSVAFWCNPISGHATLYWYQQILGQGPKLLIQFQNNGVVDDSQLPKDRFSAERLKGVDSTLKIQPAKLEDSAVYLCASSLDAPSGRIPPYEQYFGPGTRLTVT.

This clonotype was seen at least ten times. This chain joins TRBV7-2 and TRBJ2-1, with 7 bases that match TRBD1. The germline V gene encodes CDR1 SGHTA and CDR2 FQGNSA. This CDR3 comprises 16 residues. V shed 0 bases, J shed 4 bases, and the junction held 6 bases outside the gene matches. This CDR3 reads CASSLATGTGYNEQFF. CDR3 bases: TGTGCCAGCAGCTTAGCGACAGGGACCGGTTACAATGAGCAGTTCTTC. The variable domain in full, completed from reference TRBV7-2 and TRBJ2-1, reads GAGVSQSPSNKVTEKGKDVELRCDPISGHTALYWYRQSLGQGLEFLIYFQGNSAPDKSGLPSDRFSAERTGGSVSTLTIQRTQQEDSAVYLCASSLATGTGYNEQFFGPGTRLTVL.

Comments on this clonotype: An end of the junction does not agree with germline; a read error may underlie this. The CDR3 DNA follows: TGTGCCAGCAGTTTGCGGTCGGGGGCCCCTTCTTTCTTC. Translation: CASSLRSGAPSFF. V is TRBV12-3 or TRBV12-4 and J is TRBJ2-7; D may correspond to TRBD1 or TRBD2 (6 bases each). CDR3 size: 13 residues.

In its sample, this clonotype was seen a few times. The chain couples TRBV5-1 to TRBJ2-7; perhaps TRBD2 as D (6 bases). From germline, CDR1 is SGHRS and CDR2 YFSETQ. CDR3 length: 13 amino acids. Trimming cost V 3 bases and J 6 bases, with 13 bases left between them. Here the CDR3 reads CASSWDFRVEQYF. The CDR3 DNA is TGCGCCAGCAGCTGGGACTTTAGAGTCGAGCAGTACTTC.

V gene TRBV6-1 combines with J gene TRBJ2-7, with D tentatively TRBD2 (6 bases). The CDR3 runs to 15 residues. Germline V gene sequence: CDR1 MNHNS, CDR2 SASEGT. V was clipped by 5 bases and J by 5 bases, with 19 bases between them. CDR3 bases: TGTGCCAGCAGTCCCGGGACTTATCGCGCCCACGAGCAGTACTTC. As protein: CASSPGTYRAHEQYF.

There are a few counts of this clonotype. The chain combines TRBV7-6 with TRBJ2-3; weak D call: TRBD2 (6 bases). This CDR3 region has 17 residues. CDR1 and CDR2 (germline): SGHVS, FNYEAQ. V was pared by 0 bases and J by 1 base, with 14 bases between. As DNA, the CDR3 is TGTGCCAGCAGCTTAGCTAGCGGAGTCTATGGCACAGATACGCAGTATTTT. Its protein product is CASSLASGVYGTDTQYF.

This clonotype has more than one count but fewer than ten. The chain recombines TRBV10-3 with TRBJ1-2, with D unresolved. CDR1 is ENHRY, CDR2 SYGVKD, per germline. The length of the CDR3 is 12 residues. Trimming stripped 2 bases from V and 5 bases from J, with 6 bases between. The CDR3 bases are TGTGCCATCAGTGAGGACTCTTATGGCTACACCTTC. As protein: CAISEDSYGYTF.

This clonotype was found a few times. This chain uses TRBV9 with TRBJ2-1; the D is unclear. The CDR3 is made up of 19 amino acids. Germline V CDR1 and CDR2: SGDLS, YYNGEE. The V and J ends lost 0 bases and 4 bases respectively, with 23 bases between them. CDR3 region: CASSVGTSGFGVLYNEQFF. Written as DNA, the CDR3 is TGTGCCAGCAGCGTAGGAACCTCAGGTTTTGGCGTTCTATACAATGAGCAGTTCTTC.

This clonotype has just a few counts. V gene TRBV5-1 combines with J gene TRBJ2-1, with a possible D match to TRBD2 (6 bases). Germline CDR1 is SGHRS and CDR2 is YFSETQ. The CDR3 consists of 15 residues. V lost 0 bases and J 6 bases, leaving 13 bases between the germline ends. The CDR3 DNA reads as TGCGCCAGCAGCTTGGCCGGGGGATCCGTCAATGAGCAGTTCTTC. It translates to CASSLAGGSVNEQFF.

The V and J genes are TRBV20-1 and TRBJ2-3, with 8 bases aligning to TRBD2. With V trimmed by 5 bases and J by 5 bases, 12 bases remained unmatched. The germline V gene has CDR1 DFQATT and CDR2 SNEGSKA (reference sequence). This CDR3 contains 15 residues. CDR3 in amino acids: CSALLSGRGEDTQYF. CDR3 sequence (DNA): TGCAGTGCTCTCCTTTCCGGGAGGGGCGAAGATACGCAGTATTTT.

This clonotype showed up just a few times. J is TRBJ2-7 and V is TRBV7-9; no firm D call. The V and J ends lost 3 bases and 3 bases respectively, with 12 bases between them. Germline values: CDR1 SEHNR, CDR2 FQNEAQ (reference sequence). The CDR3 contains 14 residues. CDR3 in DNA: TGTGCCAGCAGCTTTAGCCAGATCAACTACGAGCAGTACTTC. Protein product: CASSFSQINYEQYF.

Concerning this clonotype: This could be a read error, since a much larger clone is one nucleotide away. This chain connects TRBV27 to TRBJ1-5, with unresolved D. The CDR3 length is 13 residues. Per germline, CDR1 MNHEY and CDR2 SMNVEV (reference sequence). Trimming removed 1 base at V and 6 bases at J, with 7 bases between. The CDR3 nucleotides are TGTGCCAGCAGTTTATTAGAAGGTCAGCCCCAGCATTTT. Its translation is CASSLLEGQPQHF.

The gene calls are TRBV14 and TRBJ2-1; D perhaps matches TRBD1 (6 bases). Germline CDR1 SGHDN, CDR2 FVKESK. There are 15 residues in the CDR3. V was clipped by 0 bases and J by 4 bases, with 10 bases between them. CDR3 in amino acids: CASSQEWTVYNEQFF. The CDR3 coding sequence is TGTGCCAGCAGCCAAGAGTGGACAGTTTACAATGAGCAGTTCTTC.

The chain uses TRBV6-5 and TRBJ2-7, with D perhaps given as TRBD1 or TRBD2 (5 bases each). The CDR3 sequence is 14 residues long. Germline CDR1 and CDR2: MNHEY and SVGAGI. The V end was cut by 2 bases, the J end by 5 bases, with 13 bases between. CDR3 sequence reads: CASSYGDASDEQYF. The CDR3 nucleotides are TGTGCCAGCAGTTACGGGGACGCGAGCGACGAGCAGTACTTC.

The gene calls are TRBV20-1 and TRBJ2-1; TRBD2 matches 7 bases. The CDR3 has 14 residues. Germline trimming cut 1 base from V and 9 bases from J; bases unmatched to any gene: 9. CDR1 and CDR2 (germline): DFQATT, SNEGSKA (reference sequence). CDR3 residues: CSARGGLVRSEQFF. Here the CDR3 DNA reads TGCAGTGCTAGAGGCGGACTAGTGCGCAGTGAGCAGTTCTTC.

The genes are TRBV5-1 and TRBJ2-4; D is ambiguous. V was clipped by 0 bases and J by 3 bases, with 22 bases between them. From germline, CDR1 is SGHRS and CDR2 YFSETQ. The CDR3 spans 19 residues. The CDR3 protein is CASSLAGLKGPLFKNIQYF. CDR3 coding DNA: TGCGCCAGCAGCTTGGCGGGCTTAAAAGGCCCTCTATTCAAAAACATTCAGTACTTC.

This clonotype was counted only a few times. The chain combines TRBV11-1 with TRBJ2-7; D is uncertain. CDR3 size: 15 residues. Trimming left V 3 bases short and J 0 bases short, with 12 bases between. Germline loops: CDR1 SGHAT, CDR2 FQDESV (reference sequence). CDR3 bases: TGTGCCAGCAGCTTCGGCGGACCCCGCTCCTACGAGCAGTACTTC. Its translation is CASSFGGPRSYEQYF.

V gene TRBV4-1 combines with J gene TRBJ2-1; TRBD2 matches at 7 bases. The V gene end was trimmed by 2 bases and the J gene end by 0 bases; junction bases not matched to a gene: 10. The CDR3 runs to 18 residues. The germline CDR1 and CDR2 sequences are MGHRA and YSYEKL. This chain's CDR3 is CASSQPKLGGGSYNEQFF. Here the CDR3 DNA reads TGCGCCAGCAGCCAACCTAAATTGGGCGGGGGCTCCTACAATGAGCAGTTCTTC.

The gene calls are TRBV18 and TRBJ2-7; D is unresolved. Germline CDR1 and CDR2: KGHSH and LQKENI. This CDR3 has 14 amino acids. V gave up 2 bases and J gave up 6 bases, with 14 bases separating them. The CDR3 sequence is CASSPRVSDLEQYF. In nucleotides, the CDR3 is TGTGCCAGCTCACCAAGGGTCAGCGACCTCGAGCAGTACTTC.

There are a few counts of this clonotype. This chain connects TRBV7-9 to TRBJ2-5; a possible D gene is TRBD2 (5 bases). Germline loops: CDR1 SEHNR, CDR2 FQNEAQ (reference sequence). The CDR3 sequence is 14 residues long. Trimming pared 3 bases from V and 3 bases from J, leaving 11 bases between. The CDR3 DNA is TGTGCCAGCAGCTTTCAGCGGACGAAAGAGACCCAGTACTTC. It translates to CASSFQRTKETQYF.

This clonotype has a count of ten or more. J is TRBJ2-2 and V is TRBV6-5, with D perhaps TRBD2 (5 bases). This CDR3 has 12 residues. Germline V lookup: CDR1 MNHEY, CDR2 SVGAGI. The V and J ends lost 5 bases and 9 bases respectively, with 10 bases between them. DNA of the CDR3: TGTGCCAGCAGTCAGGACTTGAGGGAGCTGTTTTTT. This gives the protein CASSQDLRELFF.

The chain couples TRBV5-1 to TRBJ2-5; 7 bases fit TRBD1. This CDR3 has 15 amino acids. Germline lookup yields CDR1 SGHRS and CDR2 YFSETQ. Losses at the gene ends were 4 bases for V and 2 bases for J; bases not matched to a gene: 8. CDR3 loop: CASSPILGQQETQYF. CDR3 in DNA: TGCGCCAGCAGCCCGATTCTGGGACAGCAAGAGACCCAGTACTTC.

The V and J genes are TRBV10-3 and TRBJ2-3; D gene ambiguous. The CDR3 contains 13 residues. Germline lookup yields CDR1 ENHRY and CDR2 SYGVKD. The germline V and J ends were trimmed by 10 bases and 3 bases, with 14 bases remaining between them. The CDR3 coding sequence is TGTGCCACCGCGCCCGCAATGACAGATACGCAGTATTTT. Translated: CATAPAMTDTQYF.

This clonotype was seen repeatedly, ten times or more. The chain combines TRBV7-2 with TRBJ2-3, with 10 bases lining up with TRBD2. The V segment lost 1 base and the J segment 0 bases; nucleotides outside the gene matches: 4. The CDR3 contains 17 residues. The V gene's germline CDR1 is SGHTA and CDR2 FQGNSA. The CDR3 region has the DNA TGTGCCAGCAGCTTAGGATGGACTAGCGGCAGCACAGATACGCAGTATTTT. Encoded protein: CASSLGWTSGSTDTQYF.